Listed here are 2 T cell receptor beta chains from one sample, sequenced in a study of T-cell memory formation after mild COVID-19. TCRdb reanalysed the 5' RACE reads using MiXCR and keeps one entry per CDR3 protein. The data contain hundreds of thousands of distinct CDR3 sequences, approximately 16% of them singletons. The sample consisted of PBMCs or a T cell subset sorted from them (not recorded which). Receptor source: a man aged 18 to 29 who had mild COVID-19 (a few samples of this study predate the infection). Cell type and time point are not known.

This clonotype has just a few counts. V usage is TRBV6-6 and J usage is TRBJ2-3; possible D gene TRBD1, 6 bases. The V gene's germline CDR1 is MNHNY and CDR2 SVGAGI (reference sequence). The CDR3 length is 15 residues. V lost 4 bases, J lost 4 bases, and 15 bases lay in between. CDR3 region: CASSLSGPGADTQYF. The CDR3 coding sequence is TGTGCCAGCAGTTTAAGCGGTCCAGGGGCAGATACGCAGTATTTT.

This clonotype showed up just a few times. The chain joins TRBV20-1 to TRBJ2-5; 13 positions agree with TRBD2. Trimming removed 5 bases from V and 5 bases from J; junction bases left unmatched: 8. The CDR3 consists of 15 residues. Germline CDR1 reads DFQATT; CDR2 reads SNEGSKA (reference sequence). CDR3 residues: CSARRGLAGTETQYF. The CDR3, as DNA: TGCAGTGCTCGTCGGGGACTAGCGGGGACGGAGACCCAGTACTTC.